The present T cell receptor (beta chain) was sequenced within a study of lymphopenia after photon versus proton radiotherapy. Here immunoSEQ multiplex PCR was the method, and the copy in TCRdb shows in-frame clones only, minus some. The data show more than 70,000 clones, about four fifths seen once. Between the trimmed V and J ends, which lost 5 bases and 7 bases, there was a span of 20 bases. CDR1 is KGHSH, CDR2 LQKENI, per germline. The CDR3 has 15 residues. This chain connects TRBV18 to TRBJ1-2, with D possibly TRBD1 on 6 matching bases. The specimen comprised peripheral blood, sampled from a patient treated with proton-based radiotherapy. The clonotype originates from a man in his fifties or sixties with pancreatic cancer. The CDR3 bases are TGTGCCAGCTCAACTAATTCAGGGGTGTTACGTGGCTACACCTTC. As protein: CASSTNSGVLRGYTF.